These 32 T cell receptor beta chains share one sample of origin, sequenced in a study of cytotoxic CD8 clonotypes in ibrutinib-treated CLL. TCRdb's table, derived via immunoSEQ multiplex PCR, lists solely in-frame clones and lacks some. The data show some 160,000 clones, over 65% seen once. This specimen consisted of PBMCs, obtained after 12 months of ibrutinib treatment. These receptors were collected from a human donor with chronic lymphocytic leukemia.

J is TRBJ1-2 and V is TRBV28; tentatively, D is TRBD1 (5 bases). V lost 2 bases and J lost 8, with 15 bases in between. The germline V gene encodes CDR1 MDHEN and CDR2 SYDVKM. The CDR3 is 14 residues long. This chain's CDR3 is CASSLPHRPRGYTF. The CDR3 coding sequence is TGTGCCAGCAGTTTACCACACAGGCCGCGGGGCTACACCTTC.

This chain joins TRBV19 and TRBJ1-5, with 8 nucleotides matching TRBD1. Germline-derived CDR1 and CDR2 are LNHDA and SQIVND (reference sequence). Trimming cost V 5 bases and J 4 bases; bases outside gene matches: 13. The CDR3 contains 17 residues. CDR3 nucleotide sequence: TGTGCCAGTAGTTATCCCAGGGCAGGGGGCGCGAATCAGCCCCAGCATTTT. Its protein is CASSYPRAGGANQPQHF.

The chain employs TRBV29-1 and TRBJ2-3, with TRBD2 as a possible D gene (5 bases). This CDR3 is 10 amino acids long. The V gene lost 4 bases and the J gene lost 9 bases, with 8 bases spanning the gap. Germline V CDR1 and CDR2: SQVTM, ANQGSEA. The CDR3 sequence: CSVGEGTQYF. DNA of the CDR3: TGCAGCGTTGGAGAGGGAACGCAGTATTTT.

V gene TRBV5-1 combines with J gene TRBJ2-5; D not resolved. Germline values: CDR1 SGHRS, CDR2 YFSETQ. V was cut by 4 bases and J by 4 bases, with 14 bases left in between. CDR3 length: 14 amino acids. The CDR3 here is CASSRMGSGETQYF. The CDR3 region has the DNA TGCGCCAGCAGCCGAATGGGGTCGGGAGAGACCCAGTACTTC.

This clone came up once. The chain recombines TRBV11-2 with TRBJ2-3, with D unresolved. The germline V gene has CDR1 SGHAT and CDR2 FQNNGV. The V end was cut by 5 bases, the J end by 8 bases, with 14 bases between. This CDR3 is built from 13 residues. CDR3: CASSQEGWGTQYF. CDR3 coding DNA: TGTGCCAGCAGCCAAGAAGGATGGGGTACGCAGTATTTT. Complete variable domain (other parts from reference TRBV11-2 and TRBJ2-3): EAGVAQSPRYKIIEKRQSVAFWCNPISGHATLYWYQQILGQGPKLLIQFQNNGVVDDSQLPKDRFSAERLKGVDSTLKIQPAKLEDSAVYLCASSQEGWGTQYFGPGTRLTVL.

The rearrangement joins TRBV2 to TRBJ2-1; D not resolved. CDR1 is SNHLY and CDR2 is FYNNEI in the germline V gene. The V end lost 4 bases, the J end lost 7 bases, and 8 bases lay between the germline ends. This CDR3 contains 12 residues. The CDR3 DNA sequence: TGTGCCAGCAGTGGATACATAAATGAGCAGTTCTTC. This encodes CASSGYINEQFF.

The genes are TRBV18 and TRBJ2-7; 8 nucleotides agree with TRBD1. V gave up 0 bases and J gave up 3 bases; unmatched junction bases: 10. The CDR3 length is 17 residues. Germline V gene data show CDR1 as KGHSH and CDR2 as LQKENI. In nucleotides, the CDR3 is TGTGCCAGCTCACCACCGTTGGGTCAGGGGGCGGGCTACGAGCAGTACTTC. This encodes CASSPPLGQGAGYEQYF. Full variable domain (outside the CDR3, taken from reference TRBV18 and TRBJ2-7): NAGVMQNPRHLVRRRGQEARLRCSPMKGHSHVYWYRQLPEEGLKFMVYLQKENIIDESGMPKERFSAEFPKEGPSILRIQQVVRGDSAAYFCASSPPLGQGAGYEQYFGPGTRLTVT.

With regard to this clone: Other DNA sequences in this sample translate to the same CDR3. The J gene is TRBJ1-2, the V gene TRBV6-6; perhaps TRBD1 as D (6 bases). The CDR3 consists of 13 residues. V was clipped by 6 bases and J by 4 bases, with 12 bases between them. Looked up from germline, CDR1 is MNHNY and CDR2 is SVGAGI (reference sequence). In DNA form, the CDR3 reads TGTGCCAGCAGCGAGACAGGTGGCTATGGCTACACCTTC. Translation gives CASSETGGYGYTF.

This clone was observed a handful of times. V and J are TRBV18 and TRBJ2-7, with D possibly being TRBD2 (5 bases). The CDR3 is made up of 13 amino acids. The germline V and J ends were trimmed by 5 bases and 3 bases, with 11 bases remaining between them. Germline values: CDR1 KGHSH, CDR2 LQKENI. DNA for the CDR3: TGTGCCAGCTCAATCGACCGGGACTACGAGCAGTACTTC. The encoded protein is CASSIDRDYEQYF.

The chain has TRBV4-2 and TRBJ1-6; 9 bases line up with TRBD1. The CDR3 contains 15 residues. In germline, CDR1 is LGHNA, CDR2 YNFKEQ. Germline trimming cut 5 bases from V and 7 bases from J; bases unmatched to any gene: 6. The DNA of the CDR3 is TGTGCCAGCAGCGCGACCGGGACAGGGAATTCACCCCTCCACTTT. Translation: CASSATGTGNSPLHF.

The CDR3 reads CASSPGGETQYF. DNA for the CDR3: TGTGCCAGCTCCCCGGGCGGAGAGACCCAGTACTTC. The chain has TRBV18 and TRBJ2-5; no firm D call. The CDR3 runs to 12 residues. Per germline, CDR1 KGHSH and CDR2 LQKENI. V lost 6 bases to trimming and J lost 4 bases, with 9 bases between them. Looking up the rest from reference TRBV18 and TRBJ2-5 gives the full variable domain: NAGVMQNPRHLVRRRGQEARLRCSPMKGHSHVYWYRQLPEEGLKFMVYLQKENIIDESGMPKERFSAEFPKEGPSILRIQQVVRGDSAAYFCASSPGGETQYFGPGTRLLVL.

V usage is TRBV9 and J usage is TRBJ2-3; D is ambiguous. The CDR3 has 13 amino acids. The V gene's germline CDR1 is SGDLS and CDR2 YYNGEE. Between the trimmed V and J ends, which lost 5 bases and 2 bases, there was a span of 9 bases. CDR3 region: CASRPSATDTQYF. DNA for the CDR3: TGTGCCAGCAGGCCCTCTGCCACAGATACGCAGTATTTT.

The CDR3 DNA reads TGTGCCAGCAGTCCCGCGGGCGGTCTTAGTGGCTACACCTTC. This translates into CASSPAGGLSGYTF. This sequence joins TRBV6-5 and TRBJ1-2; D unclear. The CDR3 spans 14 residues. Between the trimmed V and J ends, which lost 5 bases and 7 bases, there was a span of 17 bases. Germline V lookup: CDR1 MNHEY, CDR2 SVGAGI.

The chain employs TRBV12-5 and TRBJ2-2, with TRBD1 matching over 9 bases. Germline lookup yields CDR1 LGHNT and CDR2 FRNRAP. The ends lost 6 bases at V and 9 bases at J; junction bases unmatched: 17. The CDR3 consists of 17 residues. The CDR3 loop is CASGADRGRWYRRELFF. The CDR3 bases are TGTGCTAGTGGCGCCGACAGGGGGAGATGGTACCGTAGGGAGCTGTTTTTT.

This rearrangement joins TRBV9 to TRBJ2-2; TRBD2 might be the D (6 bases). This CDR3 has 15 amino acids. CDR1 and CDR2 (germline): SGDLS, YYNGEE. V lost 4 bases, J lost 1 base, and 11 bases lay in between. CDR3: CASSPGGLNTGELFF. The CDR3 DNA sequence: TGTGCCAGCAGCCCCGGGGGTTTGAACACCGGGGAGCTGTTTTTT.

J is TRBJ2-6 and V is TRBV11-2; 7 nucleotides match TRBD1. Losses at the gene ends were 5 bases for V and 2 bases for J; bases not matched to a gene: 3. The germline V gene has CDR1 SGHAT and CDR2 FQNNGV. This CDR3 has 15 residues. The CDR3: CASSRQGAGANVLTF. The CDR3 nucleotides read TGTGCCAGCAGCCGCCAGGGGGCTGGGGCCAACGTCCTGACTTTC.

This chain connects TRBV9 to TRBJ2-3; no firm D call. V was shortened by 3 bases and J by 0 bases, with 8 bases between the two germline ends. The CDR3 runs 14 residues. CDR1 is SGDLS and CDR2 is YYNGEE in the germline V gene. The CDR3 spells CASSGPVSTDTQYF. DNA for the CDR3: TGTGCCAGCAGCGGACCCGTTAGCACAGATACGCAGTATTTT.

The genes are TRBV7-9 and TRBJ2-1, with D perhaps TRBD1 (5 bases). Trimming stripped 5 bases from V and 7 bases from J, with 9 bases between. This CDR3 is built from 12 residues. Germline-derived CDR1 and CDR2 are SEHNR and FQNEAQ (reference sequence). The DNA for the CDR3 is TGTGCCAGCAGCCTAGACAGTAATGAGCAGTTCTTC. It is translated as CASSLDSNEQFF.

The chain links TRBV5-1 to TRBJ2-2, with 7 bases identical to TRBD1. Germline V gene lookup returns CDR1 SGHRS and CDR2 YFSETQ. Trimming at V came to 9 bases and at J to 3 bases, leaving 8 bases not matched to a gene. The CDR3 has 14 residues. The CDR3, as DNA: TGCGCCACCGCACAGGGGACCCACACCGGGGAGCTGTTTTTT. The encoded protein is CATAQGTHTGELFF.

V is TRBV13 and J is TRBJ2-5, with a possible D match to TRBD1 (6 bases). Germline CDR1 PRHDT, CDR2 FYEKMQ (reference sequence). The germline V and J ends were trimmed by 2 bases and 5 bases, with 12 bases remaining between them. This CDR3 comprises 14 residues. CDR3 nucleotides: TGTGCCAGCAGCTTACAACAGGGTTGGGAGACCCAGTACTTC. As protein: CASSLQQGWETQYF.

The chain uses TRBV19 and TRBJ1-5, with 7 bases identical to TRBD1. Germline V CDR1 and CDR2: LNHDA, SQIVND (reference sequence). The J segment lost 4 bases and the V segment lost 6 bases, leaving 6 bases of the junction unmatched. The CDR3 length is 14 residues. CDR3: CASSITGANQPQHF. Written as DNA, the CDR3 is TGTGCCAGTAGCATTACAGGGGCAAATCAGCCCCAGCATTTT.

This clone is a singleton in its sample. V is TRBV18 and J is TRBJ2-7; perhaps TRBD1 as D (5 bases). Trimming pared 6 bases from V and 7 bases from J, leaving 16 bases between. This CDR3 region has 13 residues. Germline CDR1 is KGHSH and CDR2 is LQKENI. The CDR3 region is CASSTYTDREQYF. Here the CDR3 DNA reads TGTGCCAGCTCCACTTACACTGACAGAGAGCAGTACTTC. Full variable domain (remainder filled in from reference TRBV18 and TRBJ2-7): NAGVMQNPRHLVRRRGQEARLRCSPMKGHSHVYWYRQLPEEGLKFMVYLQKENIIDESGMPKERFSAEFPKEGPSILRIQQVVRGDSAAYFCASSTYTDREQYFGPGTRLTVT.

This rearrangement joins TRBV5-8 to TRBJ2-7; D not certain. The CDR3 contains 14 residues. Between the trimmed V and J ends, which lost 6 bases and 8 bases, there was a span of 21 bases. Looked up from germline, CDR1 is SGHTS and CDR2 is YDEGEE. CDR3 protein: CASTAPPGRSKQYF. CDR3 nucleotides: TGTGCCAGCACCGCCCCCCCGGGTAGGAGCAAGCAGTACTTC.

CDR3 amino acids: CASSLAALGGTYEQYF. In DNA form, the CDR3 reads TGCGCCAGCAGCTTGGCCGCGCTAGGGGGCACCTACGAGCAGTACTTC. The chain couples TRBV5-1 to TRBJ2-7; 7 bases match TRBD1. The ends lost 0 bases at V and 2 bases at J; junction bases unmatched: 8. This CDR3 contains 16 residues. Germline CDR1 and CDR2: SGHRS and YFSETQ. The whole variable domain, remainder taken from reference TRBV5-1 and TRBJ2-7, is KAGVTQTPRYLIKTRGQQVTLSCSPISGHRSVSWYQQTPGQGLQFLFEYFSETQRNKGNFPGRFSGRQFSNSRSEMNVSTLELGDSALYLCASSLAALGGTYEQYFGPGTRLTVT.

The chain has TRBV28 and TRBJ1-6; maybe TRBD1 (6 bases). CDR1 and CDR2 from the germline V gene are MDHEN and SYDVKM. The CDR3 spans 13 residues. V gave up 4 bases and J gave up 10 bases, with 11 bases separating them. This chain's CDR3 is CASSSSGVSPLHF. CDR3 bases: TGTGCCAGCAGTTCATCAGGGGTCTCACCCCTCCACTTT.

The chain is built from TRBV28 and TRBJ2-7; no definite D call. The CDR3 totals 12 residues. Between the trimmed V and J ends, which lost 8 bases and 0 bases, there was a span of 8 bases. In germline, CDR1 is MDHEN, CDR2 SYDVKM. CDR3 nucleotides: TGTGCCAGCGCACGGACCTCCTACGAGCAGTACTTC. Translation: CASARTSYEQYF.

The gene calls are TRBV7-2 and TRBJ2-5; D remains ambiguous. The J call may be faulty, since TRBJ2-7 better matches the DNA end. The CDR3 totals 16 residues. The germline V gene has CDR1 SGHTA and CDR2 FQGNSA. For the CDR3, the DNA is TGTGCCAGCAGCTTAGGAAGGATTTCTGATACCTACGAGCAGTACTTC. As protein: CASSLGRISDTYEQYF.

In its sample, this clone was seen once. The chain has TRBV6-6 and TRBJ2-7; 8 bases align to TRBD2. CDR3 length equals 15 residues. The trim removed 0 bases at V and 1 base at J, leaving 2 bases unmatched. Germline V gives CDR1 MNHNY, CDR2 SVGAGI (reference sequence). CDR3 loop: CASSYSGGRSYEQYF. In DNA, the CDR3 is TGTGCCAGCAGTTACTCAGGCGGGAGGTCCTACGAGCAGTACTTC.

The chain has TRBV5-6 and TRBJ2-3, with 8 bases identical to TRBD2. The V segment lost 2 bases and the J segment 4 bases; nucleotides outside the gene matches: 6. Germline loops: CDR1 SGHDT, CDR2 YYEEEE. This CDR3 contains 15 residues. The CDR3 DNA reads TGTGCCAGCAGCTTCTACGAGCGGGGGCCAGATACGCAGTATTTT. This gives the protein CASSFYERGPDTQYF.

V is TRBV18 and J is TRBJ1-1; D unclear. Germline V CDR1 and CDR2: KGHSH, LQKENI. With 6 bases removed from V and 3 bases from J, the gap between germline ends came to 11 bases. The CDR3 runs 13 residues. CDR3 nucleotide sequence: TGTGCCAGCTCCCGGAAATGGGACACTGAAGCTTTCTTT. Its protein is CASSRKWDTEAFF.

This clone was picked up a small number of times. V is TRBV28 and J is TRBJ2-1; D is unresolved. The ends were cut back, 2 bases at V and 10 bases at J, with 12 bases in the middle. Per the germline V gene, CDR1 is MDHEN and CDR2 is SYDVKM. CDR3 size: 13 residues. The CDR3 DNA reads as TGTGCCAGCAGTTTAATGGGCGTACGAGAGCAGTTCTTC. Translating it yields CASSLMGVREQFF.

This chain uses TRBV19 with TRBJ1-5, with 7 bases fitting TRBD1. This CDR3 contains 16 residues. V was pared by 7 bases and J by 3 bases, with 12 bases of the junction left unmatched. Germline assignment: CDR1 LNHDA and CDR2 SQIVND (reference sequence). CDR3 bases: TGTGCCAGTAATCCACCGGGACAGCTGTACAATCAGCCCCAGCATTTT. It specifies CASNPPGQLYNQPQHF. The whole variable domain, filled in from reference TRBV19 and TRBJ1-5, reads DGGITQSPKYLFRKEGQNVTLSCEQNLNHDAMYWYRQDPGQGLRLIYYSQIVNDFQKGDIAEGYSVSREKKESFPLTVTSAQKNPTAFYLCASNPPGQLYNQPQHFGDGTRLSIL.